The 4 T cell receptor beta chains in this list originate from one sample, sequenced in a study of cytotoxic CD8 clonotypes in ibrutinib-treated CLL. TCRdb's table, derived via immunoSEQ multiplex PCR, lists solely in-frame clones and lacks some. The table records approximately 280,000 clones, less than 85% of them present only once. The material sequenced was PBMCs, taken at disease progression, from a patient treated with ibrutinib. The receptor source for this set is a human donor with chronic lymphocytic leukemia.

This chain uses TRBV19 with TRBJ1-5; no reliable D call. This CDR3 region has 15 residues. The V end was cut by 6 bases, the J end by 0 bases, with 12 bases between. Germline V gives CDR1 LNHDA, CDR2 SQIVND (reference sequence). In DNA form, the CDR3 reads TGTGCCAGTAGCTTGGGCATTTATAGCAATCAGCCCCAGCATTTT. The encoded protein is CASSLGIYSNQPQHF.

The chain uses TRBV2 and TRBJ2-2; weak D call: TRBD2 (5 bases). Per germline, CDR1 SNHLY and CDR2 FYNNEI. There are 17 residues in the CDR3. Trimming pared 1 base from V and 1 base from J, leaving 13 bases between. The CDR3: CASSEVGVLGNTGELFF. Written as DNA, the CDR3 is TGTGCCAGCAGTGAAGTCGGGGTGCTAGGGAACACCGGGGAGCTGTTTTTT.

The V and J genes are TRBV25-1 and TRBJ1-6; D is possibly TRBD1 (5 bases). The CDR3 sequence is 18 residues long. Trimming left V 0 bases short and J 0 bases short, with 12 bases between. The germline V gene has CDR1 MGHDK and CDR2 SYGVNS. The DNA for the CDR3 is TGTGCCAGCAGTGAATATATCGGGGGGGGCTCCTATAATTCACCCCTCCACTTT. Translation gives CASSEYIGGGSYNSPLHF.

V and J are TRBV4-1 and TRBJ2-2; 7 nucleotides align to TRBD2. The J segment lost 4 bases and the V segment lost 1 base, leaving 6 bases of the junction unmatched. This CDR3 region has 16 residues. In germline, CDR1 is MGHRA, CDR2 YSYEKL. The DNA for the CDR3 is TGCGCCAGCAGCCAAGGTCCTAGCGGCCCCACCGGGGAGCTGTTTTTT. It yields the protein CASSQGPSGPTGELFF.